This T cell receptor beta chain was profiled in a study of siplizumab effects on memory and regulatory T cells. TCRdb keeps only in-frame clones here, not all; method: immunoSEQ multiplex PCR. The table records tens of thousands of clones, about 97% of them present only once. This CDR3 spans 13 amino acids. V dropped 9 bases and J dropped 8; count of bases not matched to a gene: 9. Germline V gene data show CDR1 as LNHDA and CDR2 as SQIVND (reference sequence). This chain links TRBV19 with TRBJ2-1; 8 positions match TRBD2. The source is a human donor in good health. Sequencing used naive CD4+ T cells sorted from blood. The CDR3 loop is CARIAGPCDEQFF. CDR3 nucleotide sequence: TGTGCCAGAATAGCGGGACCCTGCGATGAGCAGTTCTTC.